This T cell receptor beta chain derives from a study of T-cell reconstitution after alpha-beta-depleted transplantation in children. This clonotype has more than one count but fewer than ten. CDR1 is LGHNT, CDR2 FRNRAP, per germline. The junction had 12 bases not matched to a gene; V was cut back by 7 bases and J by 6 bases. The CDR3 contains 14 residues. Unique molecular identifiers tagged the TCRbeta library. In TCRdb, the PCR reads were re-called with MiXCR into one record per CDR3 protein. Of some 490,000 distinct CDR3 sequences in the sample, around 13% were seen once. This chain links TRBV12-5 with TRBJ2-7; 7 positions match TRBD2. The input for sequencing was PBMCs from the stem cell graft donor, taken from the stem cell graft. This receptor was obtained from a human donor who donated a stem cell graft to a child with combined immunodeficiency. CDR3 loop: CASALGGGLFEQYF. For the CDR3, the DNA is TGTGCTAGTGCCCTGGGTGGGGGACTATTCGAGCAGTACTTC.